The 13 T cell receptor beta chains below were found in one sample sequenced in a study of cytomegalovirus exposure and HLA in healthy donors. PCR was performed using 60 Vbeta and 13 Jbeta primers. Here immunoSEQ multiplex PCR was the method, and the copy in TCRdb shows in-frame clones only, minus some. The data show 150,000 to 200,000 clones, about 80% seen once. The material sequenced was PBMCs. These TCRs come from a man between 18 and 35 years old in good health and CMV-seropositive.

The CDR3 reads CASRYRVQETQYF. The CDR3, as DNA: TGCGCCAGCAGATACAGAGTCCAAGAGACCCAGTACTTC. This chain connects TRBV5-1 to TRBJ2-5; D gene uncertain. The germline CDR1 and CDR2 sequences are SGHRS and YFSETQ. V lost 5 bases to trimming and J lost 1 base, with 9 bases between them. CDR3 length: 13 residues. Variable domain in full (rest from reference TRBV5-1 and TRBJ2-5): KAGVTQTPRYLIKTRGQQVTLSCSPISGHRSVSWYQQTPGQGLQFLFEYFSETQRNKGNFPGRFSGRQFSNSRSEMNVSTLELGDSALYLCASRYRVQETQYFGPGTRLLVL.

This chain joins TRBV4-1 and TRBJ2-1; TRBD1 agrees at 7 bases. CDR1 is MGHRA and CDR2 is YSYEKL in the germline V gene. With V trimmed by 3 bases and J by 3 bases, 11 bases remained unmatched. CDR3 length: 17 residues. CDR3 coding DNA: TGCGCCAGCAGCCAGGGGTTCGGGGACAGCCTCTACAATGAGCAGTTCTTC. Translating gives CASSQGFGDSLYNEQFF.

V and J are TRBV5-6 and TRBJ2-1; tentative D call: TRBD1 (6 bases). CDR3 length: 15 residues. The germline CDR1 and CDR2 sequences are SGHDT and YYEEEE. The V and J ends lost 4 bases and 9 bases respectively, with 20 bases between them. The CDR3 DNA sequence: TGTGCCAGCAGCCACAGGGTAGGGGTTTTTGGTGAGCAGTTCTTC. Residues: CASSHRVGVFGEQFF. Using reference TRBV5-6 and TRBJ2-1 for the parts outside the CDR3, the full variable domain is DAGVTQSPTHLIKTRGQQVTLRCSPKSGHDTVSWYQQALGQGPQFIFQYYEEEERQRGNFPDRFSGHQFPNYSSELNVNALLLGDSALYLCASSHRVGVFGEQFFGPGTRLTVL.

The V call is TRBV2, the J call TRBJ2-5, with 7 bases aligning to TRBD2. The trim removed 0 bases at V and 3 bases at J, leaving 4 bases unmatched. The CDR3 spans 15 residues. The V gene's germline CDR1 is SNHLY and CDR2 FYNNEI. CDR3 protein: CASSEAPSGKETQYF. CDR3 in DNA: TGTGCCAGCAGTGAAGCGCCCAGCGGGAAAGAGACCCAGTACTTC.

This clone appeared a few times. The V call is TRBV4-3, the J call TRBJ2-3; TRBD1 is a possible D gene (6 bases). The germline V gene encodes CDR1 LGHNA and CDR2 YSLEER. The V and J ends lost 3 bases and 3 bases respectively, with 16 bases between them. The CDR3 is 16 residues long. DNA of the CDR3: TGCGCCAGCAGCCAGAGGGGGTTGTCGGGGACAGATACGCAGTATTTT. Residues: CASSQRGLSGTDTQYF.

This chain uses TRBV7-3 with TRBJ2-1; D perhaps matches TRBD1 (6 bases). The V and J ends lost 5 bases and 2 bases respectively, with 7 bases between them. This CDR3 is 13 amino acids long. The germline gives CDR1 SGHTA, CDR2 FQGTGA. In DNA form, the CDR3 reads TGTGCCAGCAGCACAGGGACCTACAATGAGCAGTTCTTC. This translates into CASSTGTYNEQFF.

This clone appeared a single time. The rearrangement uses TRBV6-6 and TRBJ1-4; perhaps TRBD1 as D (6 bases). The germline V gene encodes CDR1 MNHNY and CDR2 SVGAGI (reference sequence). The CDR3 is 15 amino acids. Trimming pared 6 bases from V and 10 bases from J, leaving 21 bases between. CDR3 nucleotides: TGTGCCAGCAGCTCTCCGGGGGGGGCGAGTGGAAAACTGTTTTTT. Its protein product is CASSSPGGASGKLFF.

The chain is built from TRBV7-9 and TRBJ1-6; 7 bases are a match to TRBD1. V lost 8 bases to trimming and J lost 1 base; unmatched junction nucleotides: 11. The CDR3 has 17 residues. CDR1 is SEHNR and CDR2 is FQNEAQ in the germline V gene (reference sequence). This CDR3 is CASAGGTRRSYNSPLHF. CDR3 bases: TGTGCCAGCGCAGGGGGGACAAGGAGGTCCTATAATTCACCCCTCCACTTT.

The chain uses TRBV5-1 and TRBJ2-7, with D possibly TRBD2 on 5 matching bases. V lost 0 bases and J lost 1, with 11 bases in between. CDR1 is SGHRS, CDR2 YFSETQ, per germline. CDR3 length: 15 residues. The CDR3 loop reads CASSLDQWTSYEQYF. In nucleotides, the CDR3 is TGCGCCAGCAGCTTGGACCAGTGGACTTCCTACGAGCAGTACTTC. Full variable domain (rest looked up from reference TRBV5-1 and TRBJ2-7): KAGVTQTPRYLIKTRGQQVTLSCSPISGHRSVSWYQQTPGQGLQFLFEYFSETQRNKGNFPGRFSGRQFSNSRSEMNVSTLELGDSALYLCASSLDQWTSYEQYFGPGTRLTVT.

The chain carries TRBV7-8 and TRBJ2-7; TRBD2 matches 7 bases. This CDR3 spans 17 amino acids. In germline, CDR1 is SGHVS, CDR2 FQNEAQ. With V trimmed by 5 bases and J by 4 bases, 17 bases remained unmatched. CDR3: CASSPGTGTIMMYEQYF. In DNA, the CDR3 is TGTGCCAGCAGCCCTGGGACCGGGACTATCATGATGTACGAGCAGTACTTC.

The chain joins TRBV2 to TRBJ2-5; TRBD2 is a possible D gene (5 bases). V lost 1 base to trimming and J lost 5 bases, with 5 bases between them. The germline gives CDR1 SNHLY, CDR2 FYNNEI. The CDR3 runs 12 residues. CDR3 sequence reads: CASSEGRETQYF. The CDR3 DNA reads TGTGCCAGCAGTGAAGGGAGGGAGACCCAGTACTTC.

This clone showed up just a few times. This chain connects TRBV30 to TRBJ1-2, with 7 nucleotides matching TRBD1. V was clipped by 8 bases and J by 4 bases; unmatched bases: 7. CDR1 is GTSNPN, CDR2 SVGIG, per germline (reference sequence). This CDR3 has 12 residues. CDR3 amino acids: CAAEQGPYGYTF. CDR3 nucleotides: TGTGCCGCCGAACAGGGGCCCTATGGCTACACCTTC.

As regards this clone: The sample contains more than one DNA sequence encoding this CDR3. The chain joins TRBV4-3 to TRBJ2-1; 8 bases fit TRBD2. The CDR3 contains 15 residues. Trimming at V came to 1 base and at J to 4 bases, leaving 3 bases not matched to a gene. Germline lookup yields CDR1 LGHNA and CDR2 YSLEER. The CDR3 bases are TGCGCCAGCAGCCAAGGACTAGCGAGTTACAATGAGCAGTTCTTC. Translation gives CASSQGLASYNEQFF.